These 21 T cell receptor beta chains were sequenced from one sample in a study of T cell clonotyping in hematopoietic cell transplantation. TCRdb's table, derived via immunoSEQ multiplex PCR, lists solely in-frame clones and lacks some. The sample holds about 15,000 clones, approximately 56% seen once. Sequencing input: PBMCs. Receptor source: a human donor who either received an allogeneic hematopoietic cell transplant for a myeloid malignancy or was a related donor (not recorded which). Some clones in this sample may be carry-over from other donors' samples.

The chain is built from TRBV7-2 and TRBJ1-3, with a possible D match to TRBD1 (5 bases). This CDR3 contains 15 residues. Trimming cost V 5 bases and J 4 bases, with 15 bases left between them. In germline, CDR1 is SGHTA, CDR2 FQGNSA. CDR3 residues: CASSQSGGAGNTIYF. In nucleotides, the CDR3 is TGTGCCAGCAGCCAGAGCGGAGGGGCAGGAAACACCATATATTTT.

CDR3 region: CAWSRQGVRVGNIQYF. For the CDR3, the DNA is TGTGCCTGGAGCCGACAGGGGGTCCGTGTGGGGAACATTCAGTACTTC. The chain carries TRBV30 and TRBJ2-4, with 9 bases aligning to TRBD1. V trimming: 3 bases; J trimming: 7 bases; junction bases outside the gene matches: 13. This CDR3 comprises 16 residues. Germline CDR1 is GTSNPN and CDR2 is SVGIG (reference sequence).

A single count supports this clone. CDR3 protein: CASSQLGQGGPNEQYF. In DNA, the CDR3 is TGCGCCAGCAGCCAACTCGGACAGGGGGGTCCCAACGAGCAGTACTTC. This chain joins TRBV4-1 and TRBJ2-7; 10 bases align to TRBD1. Losses at the gene ends were 2 bases for V and 5 bases for J; bases not matched to a gene: 9. The CDR3 covers 16 residues. CDR1 is MGHRA, CDR2 YSYEKL, per germline.

This chain links TRBV6-4 with TRBJ2-1; 11 bases are a match to TRBD2. The CDR3 is 15 amino acids. Germline V gives CDR1 MRHNA, CDR2 SNTAGT. V was pared by 6 bases and J by 7 bases, with 8 bases of the junction left unmatched. CDR3 in DNA: TGTGCCAGCAGCGAAACTAGCGGGAGTAAGAATGAGCAGTTCTTC. Protein product: CASSETSGSKNEQFF.

This chain joins TRBV30 and TRBJ2-7; maybe TRBD2 (6 bases). Trimming pared 0 bases from V and 5 bases from J, leaving 14 bases between. The CDR3 consists of 14 residues. The germline V gene has CDR1 GTSNPN and CDR2 SVGIG (reference sequence). CDR3 coding DNA: TGTGCCTGGAGTGTAGGAGGGAGCGTTGACGAGCAGTACTTC. It yields the protein CAWSVGGSVDEQYF.

The gene calls are TRBV30 and TRBJ2-7; 12 nucleotides agree with TRBD2. This CDR3 has 18 amino acids. With 1 base clipped from V and 3 bases from J, the junction kept 13 bases outside the gene matches. CDR1 is GTSNPN, CDR2 SVGIG, per germline (reference sequence). The CDR3 nucleotides read TGTGCCTGGAGTGCTTTGTCAACTAGCGGGAGGAACCTCTACGAGCAGTACTTC. Translation gives CAWSALSTSGRNLYEQYF.

The V and J genes are TRBV29-1 and TRBJ1-1; possible D gene TRBD1, 5 bases. Germline V CDR1 and CDR2: SQVTM, ANQGSEA. The germline V and J ends were trimmed by 3 bases and 4 bases, with 6 bases remaining between them. The CDR3 contains 11 residues. The CDR3 here is CSVDRATEAFF. CDR3 DNA: TGCAGCGTTGACAGGGCCACTGAAGCTTTCTTT. Complete variable domain (other parts from reference TRBV29-1 and TRBJ1-1): SAVISQKPSRDICQRGTSLTIQCQVDSQVTMMFWYRQQPGQSLTLIATANQGSEATYESGFVIDKFPISRPNLTFSTLTVSNMSPEDSSIYLCSVDRATEAFFGQGTRLTVV.

The chain carries TRBV4-1 and TRBJ2-7; 7 positions match TRBD1. This CDR3 has 15 amino acids. Germline trimming cut 3 bases from V and 3 bases from J; bases unmatched to any gene: 8. In germline, CDR1 is MGHRA, CDR2 YSYEKL. DNA of the CDR3: TGCGCCAGCAGCCAGGTATTTCGGGACAGCTACGAGCAGTACTTC. Translation gives CASSQVFRDSYEQYF.

The gene calls are TRBV4-3 and TRBJ1-1; possible D gene TRBD1, 5 bases. The CDR3 sequence is 14 residues long. V was pared by 6 bases and J by 4 bases, with 15 bases between. Germline CDR1 LGHNA, CDR2 YSLEER. CDR3 sequence reads: CASSLGTGGTEAFF. The CDR3 DNA is TGCGCCAGCAGTCTAGGCACCGGGGGCACTGAAGCTTTCTTT.

The table lists this clone with a few counts. The chain employs TRBV30 and TRBJ1-3; D remains ambiguous. The CDR3 spans 19 residues. V lost 8 bases to trimming and J lost 4 bases, with 33 bases between them. The germline V gene encodes CDR1 GTSNPN and CDR2 SVGIG (reference sequence). CDR3 DNA sequence: TGTGCCATGGAGGCCCTGGGAGGATTAAACCCGATTCAAGGAAACACCATATATTTT. Protein sequence: CAMEALGGLNPIQGNTIYF.

Comment on this clone: The CDR3 end shows no conserved phenylalanine or tryptophan, and so a read error is likely. The V and J genes are TRBV30 and TRBJ1-1; no clear D gene. Germline V gives CDR1 GTSNPN, CDR2 SVGIG (reference sequence). The V end was cut by 0 bases, the J end by 7 bases, with 12 bases between. The CDR3 extends over 13 amino acids. In nucleotides, the CDR3 is TGTGCCTGGAGTGTAAAGGGCCGCTATGAAGCTTTCCTT. It translates to CAWSVKGRYEAFL.

This chain connects TRBV28 to TRBJ2-5; D might be TRBD2 (5 bases). This CDR3 has 15 amino acids. Trimming shortened V by 5 bases and J by 4 bases, and 17 bases separated the two germline ends. The germline CDR1 and CDR2 sequences are MDHEN and SYDVKM. The CDR3 here is CASSPVGRGGETQYF. Written as DNA, the CDR3 is TGTGCCAGCAGTCCGGTAGGACGGGGTGGAGAGACCCAGTACTTC. Supplemented by reference TRBV28 and TRBJ2-5, the full variable domain reads DVKVTQSSRYLVKRTGEKVFLECVQDMDHENMFWYRQDPGLGLRLIYFSYDVKMKEKGDIPEGYSVSREKKERFSLILESASTNQTSMYLCASSPVGRGGETQYFGPGTRLLVL.

The J gene is TRBJ2-2, the V gene TRBV11-2; 8 nucleotides agree with TRBD2. The CDR3 runs to 15 residues. Germline V CDR1 and CDR2: SGHAT, FQNNGV. V was clipped by 5 bases and J by 3 bases; unmatched bases: 5. The CDR3: CASSTGLADTGELFF. Here the CDR3 DNA reads TGTGCCAGCAGCACCGGACTAGCAGACACCGGGGAGCTGTTTTTT.

The chain employs TRBV30 and TRBJ1-5; D gene uncertain. Trimming took 0 bases from V and 1 from J, leaving 10 bases between them. Looked up from germline, CDR1 is GTSNPN and CDR2 is SVGIG (reference sequence). The CDR3 length is 15 residues. CDR3 in amino acids: CAWSVKTPSNQPQHF. As DNA, the CDR3 is TGTGCCTGGAGTGTAAAGACACCGAGCAATCAGCCCCAGCATTTT.

This clone was counted a few times. This sequence joins TRBV6-5 and TRBJ1-4; 7 bases line up with TRBD1. CDR1 is MNHEY, CDR2 SVGAGI, per germline. CDR3 length: 16 amino acids. V dropped 0 bases and J dropped 5; count of bases not matched to a gene: 6. CDR3 protein: CASSYSGRGTNEKLFF. CDR3 DNA: TGTGCCAGCAGTTACTCCGGCAGGGGGACAAATGAAAAACTGTTTTTT.

The J gene is TRBJ1-1, the V gene TRBV29-1, with D possibly matching TRBD1 (5 bases). Germline values: CDR1 SQVTM, CDR2 ANQGSEA. CDR3 size: 9 residues. V lost 7 bases, J lost 8 bases, and 8 bases lay in between. The CDR3 spells CSDGTEAFF. CDR3 DNA sequence: TGCAGCGATGGGACGGAAGCTTTCTTT.

This clone was observed a few times. V and J are TRBV5-6 and TRBJ1-2, with D hard to call. The CDR3 has 13 residues. Germline loops: CDR1 SGHDT, CDR2 YYEEEE. Trimming shortened V by 2 bases and J by 4 bases, and 9 bases separated the two germline ends. CDR3 nucleotide sequence: TGTGCCAGCAGCTTCAGAGGCTTCTATGGCTACACCTTC. Its translation is CASSFRGFYGYTF.

The chain recombines TRBV4-2 with TRBJ1-3; D is perhaps TRBD1 (5 bases). The germline gives CDR1 LGHNA, CDR2 YNFKEQ. The V end lost 0 bases, the J end lost 4 bases, and 10 bases lay between the germline ends. This CDR3 is built from 15 residues. CDR3: CASSQEAGPGNTIYF. The CDR3 DNA reads TGTGCCAGCAGCCAAGAGGCGGGGCCCGGAAACACCATATATTTT.

This clone came up once. The rearrangement joins TRBV29-1 to TRBJ1-5; 8 bases fit TRBD1. After removal of 6 bases from V and 0 bases from J, the junction contained 10 bases not matched to a gene. Germline V lookup: CDR1 SQVTM, CDR2 ANQGSEA. There are 16 residues in the CDR3. The CDR3 is CSVAFGTGHSNQPQHF. The CDR3 nucleotides read TGCAGCGTAGCTTTCGGGACAGGTCATAGCAATCAGCCCCAGCATTTT.

The chain carries TRBV6-6 and TRBJ1-2; no clear D. The CDR3 consists of 14 residues. CDR1 is MNHNY, CDR2 SVGAGI, per germline (reference sequence). Between the trimmed V and J ends, which lost 2 bases and 2 bases, there was a span of 9 bases. CDR3 residues: CASSYREGNYGYTF. DNA for the CDR3: TGTGCCAGCAGTTACAGGGAGGGCAACTATGGCTACACCTTC.

J is TRBJ1-3 and V is TRBV4-2; D not resolved. Deletions cut 0 bases from V and 1 base from J, with 7 bases between. Germline lookup yields CDR1 LGHNA and CDR2 YNFKEQ. The CDR3 is made up of 15 amino acids. The CDR3 sequence: CASSQDTESGNTIYF. The CDR3 DNA is TGTGCCAGCAGCCAAGACACCGAGTCTGGAAACACCATATATTTT.